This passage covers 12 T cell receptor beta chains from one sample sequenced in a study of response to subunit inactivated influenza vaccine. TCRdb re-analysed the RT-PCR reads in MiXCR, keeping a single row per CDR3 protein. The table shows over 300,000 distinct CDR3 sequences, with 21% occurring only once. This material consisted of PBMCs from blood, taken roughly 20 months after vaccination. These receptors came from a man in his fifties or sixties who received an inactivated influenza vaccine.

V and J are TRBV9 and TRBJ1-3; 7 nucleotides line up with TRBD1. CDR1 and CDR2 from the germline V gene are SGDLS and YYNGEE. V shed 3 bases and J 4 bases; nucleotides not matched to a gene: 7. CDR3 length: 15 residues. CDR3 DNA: TGTGCCAGCAGCGCGAGTGACAGGGTGGGAAACACCATATATTTT. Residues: CASSASDRVGNTIYF.

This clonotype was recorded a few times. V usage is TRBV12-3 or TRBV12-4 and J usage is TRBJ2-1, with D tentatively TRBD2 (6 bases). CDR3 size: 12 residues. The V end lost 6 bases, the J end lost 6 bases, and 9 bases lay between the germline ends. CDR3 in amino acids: CASSHSGNEQFF. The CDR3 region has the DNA TGTGCCAGCAGCCATAGCGGCAATGAGCAGTTCTTC.

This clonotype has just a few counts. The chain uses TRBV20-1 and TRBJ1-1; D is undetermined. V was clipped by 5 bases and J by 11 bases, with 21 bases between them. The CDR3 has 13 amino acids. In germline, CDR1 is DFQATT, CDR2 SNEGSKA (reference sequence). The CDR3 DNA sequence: TGCAGTGCTCAAAGGACCCCCTCTGGCGAGGCTTTCTTT. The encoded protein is CSAQRTPSGEAFF.

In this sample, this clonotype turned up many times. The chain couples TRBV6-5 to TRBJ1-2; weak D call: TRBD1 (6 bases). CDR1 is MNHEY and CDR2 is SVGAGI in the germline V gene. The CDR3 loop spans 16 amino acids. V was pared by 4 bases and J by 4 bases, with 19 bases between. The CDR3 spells CASSSSGVSVLYGYTF. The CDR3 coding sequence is TGTGCCAGCAGTTCCTCAGGGGTTTCCGTCCTCTATGGCTACACCTTC.

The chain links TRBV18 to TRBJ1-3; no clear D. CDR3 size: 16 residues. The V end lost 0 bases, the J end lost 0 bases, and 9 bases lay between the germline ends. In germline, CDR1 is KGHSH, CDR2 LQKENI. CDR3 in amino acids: CASSPPGSTSGNTIYF. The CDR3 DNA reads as TGTGCCAGCTCACCACCGGGATCCACCTCTGGAAACACCATATATTTT.

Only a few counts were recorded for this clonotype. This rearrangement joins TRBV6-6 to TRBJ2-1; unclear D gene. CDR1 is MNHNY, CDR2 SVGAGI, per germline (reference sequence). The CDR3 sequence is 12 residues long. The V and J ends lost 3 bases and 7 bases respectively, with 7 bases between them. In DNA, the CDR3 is TGTGCCAGCAGTTATAGGGCGAATGAGCAGTTCTTC. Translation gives CASSYRANEQFF.

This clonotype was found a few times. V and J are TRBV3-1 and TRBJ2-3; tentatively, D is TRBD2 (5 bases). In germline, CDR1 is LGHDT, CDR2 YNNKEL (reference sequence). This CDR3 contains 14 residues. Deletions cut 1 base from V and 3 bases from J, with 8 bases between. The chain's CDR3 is CASSQGVATDTQYF. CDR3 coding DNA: TGTGCCAGCAGCCAAGGGGTAGCGACAGATACGCAGTATTTT.

The CDR3 DNA reads as TGTGCCAGCAGCTTAGAGGTCAGCCATAACTATGGCTACACCTTC. The encoded protein is CASSLEVSHNYGYTF. The chain employs TRBV7-9 and TRBJ1-2; D is ambiguous. CDR3 length: 15 residues. The V gene's germline CDR1 is SEHNR and CDR2 FQNEAQ (reference sequence). V was cut by 1 base and J by 1 base, with 10 bases left in between.

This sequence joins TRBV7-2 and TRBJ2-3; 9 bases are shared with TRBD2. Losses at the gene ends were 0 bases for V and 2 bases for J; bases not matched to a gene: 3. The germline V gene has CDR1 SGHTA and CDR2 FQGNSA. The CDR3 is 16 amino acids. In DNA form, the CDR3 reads TGTGCCAGCAGCTTAGCGGGACTAGCCGTCACAGATACGCAGTATTTT. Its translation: CASSLAGLAVTDTQYF.

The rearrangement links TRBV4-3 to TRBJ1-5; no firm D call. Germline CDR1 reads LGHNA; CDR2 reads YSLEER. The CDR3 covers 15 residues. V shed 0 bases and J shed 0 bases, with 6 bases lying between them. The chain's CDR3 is CASSQDMYSNQPQHF. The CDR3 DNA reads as TGCGCCAGCAGCCAAGATATGTATAGCAATCAGCCCCAGCATTTT.

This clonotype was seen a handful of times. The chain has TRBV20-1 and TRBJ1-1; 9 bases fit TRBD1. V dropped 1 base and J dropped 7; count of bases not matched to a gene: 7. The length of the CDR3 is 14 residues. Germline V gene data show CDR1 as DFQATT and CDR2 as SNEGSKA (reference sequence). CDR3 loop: CSARAGTGFGEAFF. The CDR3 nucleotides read TGCAGTGCTAGAGCCGGGACAGGGTTTGGTGAAGCTTTCTTT.

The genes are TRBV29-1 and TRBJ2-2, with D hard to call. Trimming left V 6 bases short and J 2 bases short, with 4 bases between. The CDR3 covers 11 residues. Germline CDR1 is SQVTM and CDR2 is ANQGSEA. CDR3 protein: CSVLNTGELFF. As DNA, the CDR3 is TGCAGCGTGCTTAACACCGGGGAGCTGTTTTTT.